The rows below give T cell receptor beta chains drawn from one sample of a study of blood T cell repertoires in COVID-19. TCRdb's table, derived via immunoSEQ multiplex PCR, lists solely in-frame clones and lacks some. The sample comprises around 310,000 clones, about nine tenths of which are singletons, and over 8.5% rests with the top ten. Sequencing was performed on PBMCs or T cells enriched from blood (not recorded which). The source of these receptors is a woman aged 25 to 39 who had recovered from COVID-19. The CDR3 runs from the conserved cysteine through the conserved F or W. Fields, in order: J gene, D gene, clone size, V gene, CDR3 DNA, CDR3 protein. The D gene is left open where the match is weak. Clone size, where shown, is once, few, many, or a class for clones that have expanded.

TRBJ2-1 . once TRBV9 TGTGCCAGCAGCGTAACGACAGGCGGGGGTAATGAGCAGTTCTTC CASSVTTGGGNEQFF
TRBJ2-1 . . TRBV29-1 TGCAGCGCCAGTAAAGTTGGGAGACCGCCCAATGAGCAGTTCTTC CSASKVGRPPNEQFF
TRBJ2-3 TRBD2 . TRBV28 TGTGCCAGCACGATGAAGAAAGGACTAGCGGGAGGTAGGGTTTTTCCAGATACGCAGTATTTT CASTMKKGLAGGRVFPDTQYF
TRBJ2-7 TRBD2 . TRBV10-3 TGCGCGACTAGCGGGACGGGAGAGCAGTACTTC CATSGTGEQYF
TRBJ2-1 TRBD2 once TRBV5-1 TGCGCCAGCTTACTGGGGAGGGGTTACAATGAGCAGTTCTTC CASLLGRGYNEQFF
TRBJ2-5 . . TRBV18 TGTGCCAGCTCACCCCCGGGGGTCGAGACCCAGTACTTC CASSPPGVETQYF
TRBJ2-3 TRBD2 . TRBV5-1 TGCGCCAGCAGCTTGGGACTAGCGGGCGGCACAGATACGCAGTATTTT CASSLGLAGGTDTQYF
TRBJ2-1 TRBD2 . TRBV20-1 TGCAGTGCAACGAGACTAGCAGAGCAGTTCTTC CSATRLAEQFF
TRBJ1-3 TRBD1 . TRBV7-9 TGTGCCACCCAAAGGTTACAGGGGAGCTCTGGAAACACCATATATTTT CATQRLQGSSGNTIYF
TRBJ1-6 . . TRBV5-1 TGCGCCAGCAGCTTTAACGTAGGGGATTCACCCCTCCACTTT CASSFNVGDSPLHF
TRBJ1-2 TRBD1 . TRBV6-4 TGTGCCAGCAGTGACGACCAGGGGGAAGGCTATGGCTACACCTTC CASSDDQGEGYGYTF
TRBJ2-4 TRBD2 . TRBV7-2 TGTGCCAGCAGCTTAGGGGGCGGGAGCCCGATCGCCTCAAACATTCAGTACTTC CASSLGGGSPIASNIQYF